Described below is a single TCR beta chain sequence and its context. Its antigen is not known. This CDR3 spans 14 amino acids. Germline assignment: CDR1 MNHEY and CDR2 SVGAGI. V lost 2 bases, J lost 7 bases, and 9 bases lay in between. This record comes from a study of shared clonotypes between healthy human individuals. Overall study results and limits: Only blood was sampled; tissue repertoires likely differ. The study generally estimated greater richness for naive than memory subsets.

The assay was immunoSEQ multiplex PCR, and TCRdb's table has in-frame clones only and misses some. The sample yields about 2.4 million clones, approximately 94% seen once. What was sequenced was naive CD4+ T cells from PBMCs. Subset of the sample: CD45RA+ positively selected. The sequence came from a young man in good health. Some clones in this sample may be carry-over from other donors' samples. The chain employs TRBV6-5 and TRBJ1-6; no firm D call. This CDR3 reads CASSYGVGNSPLHF. In DNA form, the CDR3 reads TGTGCCAGCAGTTACGGGGTGGGAAATTCACCCCTCCACTTT.